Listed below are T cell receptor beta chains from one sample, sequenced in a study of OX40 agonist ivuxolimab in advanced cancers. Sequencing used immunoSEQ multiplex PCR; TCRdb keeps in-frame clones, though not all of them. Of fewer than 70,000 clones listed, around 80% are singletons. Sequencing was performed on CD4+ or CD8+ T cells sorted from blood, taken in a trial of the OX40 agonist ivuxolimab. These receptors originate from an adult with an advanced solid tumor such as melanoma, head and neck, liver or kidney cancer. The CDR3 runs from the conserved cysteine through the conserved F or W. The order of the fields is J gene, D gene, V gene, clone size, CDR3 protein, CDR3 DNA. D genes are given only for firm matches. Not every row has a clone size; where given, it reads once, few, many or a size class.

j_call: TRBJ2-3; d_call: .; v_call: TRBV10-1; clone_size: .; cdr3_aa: CASSVGPFASSTDTQYF; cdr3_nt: TGCGCCAGCAGTGTGGGCCCCTTTGCCTCTAGCACAGATACGCAGTATTTT
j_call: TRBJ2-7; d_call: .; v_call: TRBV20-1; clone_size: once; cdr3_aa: CSASSHEQYF; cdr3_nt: TGCAGTGCTAGTAGCCACGAGCAGTACTTC
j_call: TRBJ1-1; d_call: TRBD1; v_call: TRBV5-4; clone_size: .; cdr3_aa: CASSPATGGGTEAFF; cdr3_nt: TGTGCCAGCAGCCCCGCCACAGGGGGAGGCACTGAAGCTTTCTTT
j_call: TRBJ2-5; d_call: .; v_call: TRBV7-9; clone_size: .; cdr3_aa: CASSFLFDGYQETQYF; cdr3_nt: TGTGCCAGCAGCTTTCTTTTCGACGGGTACCAAGAGACCCAGTACTTC
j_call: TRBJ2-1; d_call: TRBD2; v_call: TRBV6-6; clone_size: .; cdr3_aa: CASSSGLAGGHEQFF; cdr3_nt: TGTGCCAGCAGTTCTGGACTAGCGGGGGGACATGAGCAGTTCTTC
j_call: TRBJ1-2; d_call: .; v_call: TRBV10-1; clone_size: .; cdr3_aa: CAKGRAVIGRYTF; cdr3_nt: TGCGCCAAGGGAAGGGCAGTGATTGGGCGCTACACCTTC
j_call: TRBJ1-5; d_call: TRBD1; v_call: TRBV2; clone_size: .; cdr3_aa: CVSGGRDSGQPQHF; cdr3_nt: TGTGTCAGCGGGGGGAGGGACAGTGGACAGCCCCAGCATTTT
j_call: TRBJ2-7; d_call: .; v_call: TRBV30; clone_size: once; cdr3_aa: CAWARTPSYEQYF; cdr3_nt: TGTGCCTGGGCCCGGACACCTTCCTACGAGCAGTACTTC
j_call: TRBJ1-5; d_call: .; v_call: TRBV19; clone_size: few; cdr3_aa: CASRPSGQGSIQPQHF; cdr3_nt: TGTGCCAGTAGACCCTCCGGCCAGGGCTCCATTCAGCCCCAGCATTTT
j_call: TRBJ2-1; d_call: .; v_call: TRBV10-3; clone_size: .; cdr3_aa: CASKSTVPPDNEQFF; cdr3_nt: TGTGCCAGCAAATCGACAGTGCCTCCTGACAATGAGCAGTTCTTC
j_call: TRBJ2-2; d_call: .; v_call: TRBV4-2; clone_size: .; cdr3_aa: CASSQPTGELFF; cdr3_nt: TGTGCCAGCAGCCAACCCACCGGGGAGCTGTTTTTT
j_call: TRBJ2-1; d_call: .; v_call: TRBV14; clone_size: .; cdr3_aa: CASSQVTTYNSEQFF; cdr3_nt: TGTGCCAGCAGCCAGGTTACTACTTACAATTCTGAGCAGTTCTTC
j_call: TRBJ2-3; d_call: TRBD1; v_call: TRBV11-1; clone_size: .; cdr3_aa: CASSSTGLGTDTQYF; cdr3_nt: TGTGCCAGCAGCTCGACAGGGTTGGGCACAGATACGCAGTATTTT
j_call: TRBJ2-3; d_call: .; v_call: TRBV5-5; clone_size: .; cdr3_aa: CASSLSITDTQYF; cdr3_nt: TGTGCCAGCAGCCTCTCAATCACAGATACGCAGTATTTT
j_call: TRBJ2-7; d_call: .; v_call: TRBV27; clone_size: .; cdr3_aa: CASSLLYGLEQYF; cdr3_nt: TGTGCCAGCAGTTTATTGTACGGGCTTGAGCAGTACTTC
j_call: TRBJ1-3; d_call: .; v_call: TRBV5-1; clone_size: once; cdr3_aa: CASSLVGQGTGNTIYF; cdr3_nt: TGCGCCAGCAGCTTGGTCGGGCAGGGAACTGGAAACACCATATATTTT
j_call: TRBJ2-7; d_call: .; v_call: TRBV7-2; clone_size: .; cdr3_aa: CASSLVYEQYF; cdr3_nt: TGTGCCAGCAGCTTAGTCTACGAGCAGTACTTC
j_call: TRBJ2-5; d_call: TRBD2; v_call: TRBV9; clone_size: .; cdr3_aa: CASSVGGGMRETQYF; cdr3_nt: TGTGCCAGCAGCGTAGGCGGGGGGATGAGGGAGACCCAGTACTTC
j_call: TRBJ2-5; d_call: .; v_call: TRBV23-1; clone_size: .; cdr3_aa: CASRSGPLGETQYF; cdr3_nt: TGCGCCAGCAGATCCGGTCCCTTGGGGGAGACCCAGTACTTC
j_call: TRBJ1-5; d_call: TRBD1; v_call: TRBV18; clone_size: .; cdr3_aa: CASSSTTGGLGNQPQHF; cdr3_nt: TGTGCCAGCTCCTCCACCACAGGGGGCTTGGGCAATCAGCCCCAGCATTTT
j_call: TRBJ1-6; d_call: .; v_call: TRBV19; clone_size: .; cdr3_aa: CASNYDSGSYNSPLHF; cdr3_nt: TGTGCCAGTAATTATGACAGCGGCTCCTATAATTCACCCCTCCACTTT
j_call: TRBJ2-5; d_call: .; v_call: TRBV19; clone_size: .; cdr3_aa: CASSTPSGGRETQYF; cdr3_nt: TGTGCCAGTAGTACCCCGTCCGGAGGGAGGGAGACCCAGTACTTC
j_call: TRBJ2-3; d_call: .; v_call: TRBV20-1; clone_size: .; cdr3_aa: CSATSGDTQYF; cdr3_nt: TGCAGTGCTACCAGCGGGGATACGCAGTATTTT
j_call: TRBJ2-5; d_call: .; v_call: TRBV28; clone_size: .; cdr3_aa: CASSFTRPHWSQYF; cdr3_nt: TGTGCCAGCAGTTTCACCAGGCCCCACTGGTCCCAGTACTTC
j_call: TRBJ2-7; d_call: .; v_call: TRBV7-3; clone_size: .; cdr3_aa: CASSLEPSNPYEQYF; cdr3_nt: TGTGCCAGCAGCTTAGAACCTAGTAACCCCTACGAGCAGTACTTC
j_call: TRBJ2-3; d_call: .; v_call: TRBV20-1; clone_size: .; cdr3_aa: CSASVGDTQYF; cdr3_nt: TGCAGTGCTAGCGTAGGGGATACGCAGTATTTT
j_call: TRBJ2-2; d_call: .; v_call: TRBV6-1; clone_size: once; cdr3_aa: CASSEGAGSGELFF; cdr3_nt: TGTGCCAGCAGTGAAGGGGCGGGATCCGGGGAGCTGTTTTTT
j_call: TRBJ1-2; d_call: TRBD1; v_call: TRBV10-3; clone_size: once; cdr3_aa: CAIEAGGGDGYTF; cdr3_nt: TGTGCCATCGAAGCAGGGGGCGGGGATGGCTACACCTTC
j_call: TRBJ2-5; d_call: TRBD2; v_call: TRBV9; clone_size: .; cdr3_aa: CASSARAGKETQYF; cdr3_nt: TGTGCCAGCAGCGCCCGAGCGGGAAAAGAGACCCAGTACTTC
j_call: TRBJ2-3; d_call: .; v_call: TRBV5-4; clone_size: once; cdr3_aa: CASSGARGVVESTQYF; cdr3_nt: TGTGCCAGCAGCGGGGCGCGTGGCGTGGTCGAATCTACGCAGTATTTT
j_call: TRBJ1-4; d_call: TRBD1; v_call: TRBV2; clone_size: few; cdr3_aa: CASITGTGDEKLFF; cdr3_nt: TGTGCCAGCATCACCGGGACAGGGGATGAAAAACTGTTTTTT
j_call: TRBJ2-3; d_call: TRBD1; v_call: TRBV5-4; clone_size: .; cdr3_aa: CASSSGGTGNTDTQYF; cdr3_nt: TGTGCCAGCAGCTCTGGGGGGACAGGGAACACAGATACGCAGTATTTT
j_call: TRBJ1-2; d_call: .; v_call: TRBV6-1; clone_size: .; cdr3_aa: CASSVGLRSELSGYTF; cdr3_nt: TGTGCCAGCAGTGTCGGACTGAGATCGGAACTATCTGGCTACACCTTC
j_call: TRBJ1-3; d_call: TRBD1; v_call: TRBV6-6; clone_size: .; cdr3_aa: CASSTLIRGFTIYF; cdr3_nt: TGTGCCAGCAGTACCCTGATCAGGGGGTTCACCATATATTTT
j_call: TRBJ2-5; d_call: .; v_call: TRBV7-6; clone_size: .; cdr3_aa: CASSLRQETQYF; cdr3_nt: TGTGCCAGCAGCTTACGACAAGAGACCCAGTACTTC
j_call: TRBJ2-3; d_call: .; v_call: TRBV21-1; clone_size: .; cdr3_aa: CASRRDTQYF; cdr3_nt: TGTGCCAGTCGAAGAGATACGCAGTATTTT
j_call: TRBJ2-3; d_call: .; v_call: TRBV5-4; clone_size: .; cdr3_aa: CASSLDRITDTQYF; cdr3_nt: TGTGCCAGCAGCCTAGACAGGATCACAGATACGCAGTATTTT
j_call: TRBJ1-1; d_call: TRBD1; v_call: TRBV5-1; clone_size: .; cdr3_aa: CASSSQGQGSGARTEAFF; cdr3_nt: TGCGCCAGCAGCTCGCAAGGACAGGGGAGTGGGGCGCGCACTGAAGCTTTCTTT
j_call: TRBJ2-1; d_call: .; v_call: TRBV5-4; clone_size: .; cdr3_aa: CASSSTYNEQFF; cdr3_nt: TGTGCCAGCAGCTCTACCTACAATGAGCAGTTCTTC
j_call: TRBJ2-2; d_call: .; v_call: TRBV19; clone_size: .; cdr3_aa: CASTKGGGLAANTGELFF; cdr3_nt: TGTGCCAGTACCAAGGGTGGTGGGCTAGCTGCGAACACCGGGGAGCTGTTTTTT